A selection of T cell receptor beta chains follows, all from one sample in a study of shared clonotypes between healthy human individuals. Some clones are missing from TCRdb's copy, which holds only in-frame ones; the method was immunoSEQ multiplex PCR. The data show about 980,000 clones, over 60% seen once. The specimen was memory CD4+ T cells sorted from blood. The receptor source for this set is a man between 18 and 35 years old in good health. CDR3s include the opening cysteine and the closing phenylalanine or tryptophan. D genes are given only for firm matches. Clone sizes are given selectively: once, few, many, or a class where the clone is expanded.

V	length	J	size	D	CDR3	DNA
TRBV7-9	14	TRBJ2-5	once	.	CASSISSGGETQYF	TGTGCCAGCAGCATAAGCTCAGGTGGAGAGACCCAGTACTTC
TRBV6-1	11	TRBJ1-5	few	.	CASMEGGPQHF	TGTGCCAGCATGGAAGGAGGTCCCCAGCATTTT
TRBV6-5	12	TRBJ1-1	.	.	CASSYSPEEAFF	TGTGCCAGCAGTTACTCGCCCGAGGAAGCTTTCTTT
TRBV19	12	TRBJ2-2	.	.	CASTPNTGELFF	TGTGCCAGTACCCCGAACACCGGGGAGCTGTTTTTT
TRBV30	14	TRBJ1-6	few	.	CAWSGSLSNSPLHF	TGTGCCTGGTCGGGCTCCCTTAGTAATTCACCCCTCCACTTT
TRBV5-1	15	TRBJ2-3	.	.	CASSLVGRAPDTQYF	TGCGCCAGCAGCTTGGTTGGCAGGGCCCCAGATACGCAGTATTTT
TRBV15	14	TRBJ1-1	.	TRBD1	CATGTGGFKDEAFF	TGTGCCACCGGGACAGGGGGTTTTAAAGATGAAGCTTTCTTT
TRBV29-1	11	TRBJ2-7	.	.	CSFRQGREQYF	TGCAGCTTCAGGCAGGGACGCGAGCAGTACTTC
TRBV28	12	TRBJ2-1	once	.	CASSIMTGPQFF	TGTGCCAGCAGTATAATGACCGGGCCTCAGTTCTTC
TRBV6-1	14	TRBJ1-6	.	.	CASSVPAGMEPLHF	TGTGCCAGCAGCGTACCGGCAGGGATGGAGCCCCTCCACTTT
TRBV9	18	TRBJ2-7	few	TRBD2	CASSVGAGGAKSSYEQYF	TGTGCCAGCAGCGTCGGAGCGGGGGGCGCTAAGAGCTCCTACGAGCAGTACTTC
TRBV7-9	12	TRBJ1-1	few	.	CASSLAGYEAFF	TGTGCCAGCAGCTTAGCCGGATATGAAGCTTTCTTT
TRBV6-4	14	TRBJ2-3	.	.	CASRPEPGTDTQYF	TGTGCCAGCCGGCCGGAACCCGGCACAGATACGCAGTATTTT
TRBV5-1	17	TRBJ2-3	few	.	CASSLLPPRGGTDTQYF	TGCGCCAGCAGCTTACTACCCCCCCGGGGAGGCACAGATACGCAGTATTTT
TRBV23-1	15	TRBJ2-7	.	.	CASSQSGTSSYEQYF	TGCGCCAGCAGTCAATCGGGGACCTCCTCCTACGAGCAGTACTTC
TRBV2	14	TRBJ1-4	.	TRBD1	CASRGQATNEKLFF	TGTGCCAGCAGGGGACAGGCAACTAATGAAAAACTGTTTTTT
TRBV9	16	TRBJ2-4	.	.	CASSVSGALAKNIQYF	TGTGCCAGCAGCGTCAGCGGAGCTCTAGCCAAAAACATTCAGTACTTC
TRBV7-9	12	TRBJ2-3	.	.	CATGGWGDTQYF	TGTGCCACCGGAGGATGGGGGGATACGCAGTATTTT
TRBV27	14	TRBJ1-2	.	.	CASSLRQHNYGYTF	TGTGCCAGCAGTTTAAGACAGCATAACTATGGCTACACCTTC
TRBV10-3	10	TRBJ2-7	many	.	CATEGDEQYF	TGTGCCACCGAGGGAGACGAGCAGTACTTC
TRBV11-3	16	TRBJ2-1	.	TRBD2	CASANTLAGVYNEQFF	TGTGCCAGCGCCAATACTCTAGCGGGAGTATACAATGAGCAGTTCTTC
TRBV7-9	14	TRBJ1-1	.	TRBD1	CASSSGGQGAEAFF	TGTGCCAGCAGCTCAGGGGGACAGGGCGCTGAAGCTTTCTTT
TRBV7-2	15	TRBJ1-2	.	TRBD1	CASSSDRGTNYGYTF	TGTGCCAGCAGCTCGGACAGGGGGACTAACTATGGCTACACCTTC
TRBV30	14	TRBJ1-1	.	.	CAWDYGHWNTEAFF	TGTGCCTGGGACTACGGACACTGGAACACTGAAGCTTTCTTT
TRBV30	13	TRBJ1-4	few	TRBD1	CAWGRDRGEKLFF	TGTGCCTGGGGCCGGGACAGGGGTGAAAAACTGTTTTTT
TRBV7-2	16	TRBJ1-6	once	.	CASSLGFGGNNSPLHF	TGTGCCAGCAGCTTAGGATTCGGGGGAAACAATTCACCCCTCCACTTT
TRBV2	15	TRBJ1-5	.	TRBD1	CASSSGTGTLGPQHF	TGTGCCAGCAGCTCCGGGACAGGGACGTTAGGGCCCCAGCATTTT
TRBV2	14	TRBJ2-3	.	TRBD2	CASRRTSITDTQYF	TGTGCCAGCAGAAGGACTAGTATCACAGATACGCAGTATTTT
TRBV18	15	TRBJ2-3	.	TRBD1	CASSPGTGVTDTQYF	TGTGCCAGCTCACCAGGGACAGGGGTCACAGATACGCAGTATTTT
TRBV28	17	TRBJ1-6	.	TRBD1	CASSIAGTAIYNSPLHF	TGTGCCAGCAGTATCGCCGGGACAGCCATCTATAATTCACCCCTCCACTTT
TRBV19	15	TRBJ2-1	.	TRBD2	CATKGLAGEYNEQFF	TGTGCCACCAAGGGACTAGCGGGAGAATACAATGAGCAGTTCTTC
TRBV28	18	TRBJ2-4	.	.	CASKKAPGGTLAKNIQYF	TGTGCCAGCAAAAAGGCGCCAGGGGGGACATTAGCCAAAAACATTCAGTACTTC
TRBV2	14	TRBJ1-1	.	.	CASSVVGANTEAFF	TGTGCCAGCAGCGTAGTTGGGGCTAACACTGAAGCTTTCTTT
TRBV7-2	15	TRBJ2-7	.	TRBD2	CASSSRTSGGYEQYF	TGTGCCAGCAGCTCTAGGACTAGCGGGGGTTACGAGCAGTACTTC
TRBV5-4	14	TRBJ1-3	.	.	CASTGSAGGNTIYF	TGTGCCTCAACAGGGAGCGCAGGAGGAAACACCATATATTTT
TRBV6-5	13	TRBJ1-2	.	.	CASGTTGNNGYTF	TGTGCCAGCGGTACCACAGGGAACAATGGCTACACCTTC
TRBV5-1	15	TRBJ1-5	few	TRBD1	CASTQNRGDNQPQHF	TGCGCCAGCACCCAAAACAGGGGGGACAATCAGCCCCAGCATTTT
TRBV6-1	13	TRBJ1-5	few	.	CASVLQNNQPQHF	TGTGCCAGCGTTTTACAGAACAATCAGCCCCAGCATTTT
TRBV7-2	13	TRBJ1-5	.	TRBD1	CASRPQGNQPQHF	TGTGCCAGCAGGCCACAGGGGAATCAGCCCCAGCATTTT
TRBV6-5	15	TRBJ2-7	.	TRBD2	CASRPSSGRSHEQYF	TGTGCCAGCAGGCCTTCTAGCGGGAGGTCTCACGAGCAGTACTTC
TRBV5-1	15	TRBJ2-7	few	.	CASSSSGTRTYEQYF	TGCGCCAGCAGCTCATCCGGGACGAGGACCTACGAGCAGTACTTC
TRBV6-4	19	TRBJ2-3	many	TRBD2	CASSEFGTSGGRAGDTQYF	TGTGCCAGCAGTGAGTTCGGGACTAGCGGGGGCCGGGCTGGAGATACGCAGTATTTT
TRBV25-1	18	TRBJ2-2	once	.	CASSEHNTGLENTGELFF	TGTGCCAGCAGTGAACATAATACAGGGTTGGAGAACACCGGGGAGCTGTTTTTT
TRBV29-1	9	TRBJ1-2	.	.	CSDSYGYTF	TGCAGCGACTCCTATGGCTACACCTTC
TRBV2	15	TRBJ1-6	.	TRBD1	CASRETGAPNSPLHF	TGTGCCAGCAGGGAAACAGGGGCGCCAAATTCACCCCTCCACTTT
TRBV27	11	TRBJ2-3	.	.	CASSRQNTQYF	TGTGCCAGCAGTCGACAGAATACGCAGTATTTT
TRBV28	13	TRBJ1-2	many	.	CASSPPAVYGYTF	TGTGCCAGCAGCCCGCCGGCCGTCTATGGCTACACCTTC
TRBV7-3	9	TRBJ1-6	few	.	CASGSPLHF	TGTGCCAGCGGTTCACCCCTCCACTTT
TRBV4-1	18	TRBJ2-5	many	TRBD2	CASSLTGTSGTYQETQYF	TGCGCCAGCAGCCTCACAGGGACTAGCGGGACGTACCAAGAGACCCAGTACTTC
TRBV9	17	TRBJ1-4	few	TRBD1	CASSAGGTGGVNEKLFF	TGTGCCAGCAGCGCTGGAGGGACAGGGGGCGTCAATGAAAAACTGTTTTTT
TRBV29-1	11	TRBJ2-7	few	.	CSALGVGEQYF	TGCAGCGCCCTGGGGGTTGGGGAGCAGTACTTC